A selection of T cell receptor beta chains follows, all from one sample in a study of STAT5B mutations in CD4+ large granular lymphocyte leukemia. TCRdb's copy holds only in-frame clones and misses some; the assay was immunoSEQ multiplex PCR. The table includes about 30,000 clones, more than 75% detected once. What was sequenced was CD4+ T cells from blood buffy coats. The receptors were gathered from a human donor in good health. CDR3s include the opening cysteine and the closing phenylalanine or tryptophan. Fields, in order: clone size, J gene, V gene, D gene, CDR3 DNA, CDR3 protein. The D gene is left open where the match is weak. Clone size appears in some rows only: once, few, many, or a class for an expanded clone.

clone size: .; J gene: TRBJ2-7; V gene: TRBV5-1; D gene: .; CDR3 DNA: TGCGCCAGCAGCTTGGCAGGGAGCTCCTACGAGCAGTACTTC; CDR3 protein: CASSLAGSSYEQYF
clone size: .; J gene: TRBJ2-2; V gene: TRBV6-6; D gene: TRBD1; CDR3 DNA: TGTGCCAGCAGACCCGGACAGGGGGCGATCGGGGAGCTGTTTTTT; CDR3 protein: CASRPGQGAIGELFF
clone size: once; J gene: TRBJ2-2; V gene: TRBV7-2; D gene: TRBD2; CDR3 DNA: TGTGCCAGCAGCTTAGAAGCGGGGGCGAACACCGGGGAGCTGTTTTTT; CDR3 protein: CASSLEAGANTGELFF
clone size: .; J gene: TRBJ2-1; V gene: TRBV15; D gene: .; CDR3 DNA: TGTGCCACCAGCAGAGTCGTATTGTCCTCCAATGAGCAGTTCTTC; CDR3 protein: CATSRVVLSSNEQFF
clone size: .; J gene: TRBJ1-1; V gene: TRBV30; D gene: TRBD1; CDR3 DNA: TGTGCCTGGAGTGCACAGGGGGGCACTGAAGCTTTCTTT; CDR3 protein: CAWSAQGGTEAFF
clone size: .; J gene: TRBJ2-2; V gene: TRBV6-5; D gene: .; CDR3 DNA: TGTGCCAGCAGTTCGGAGAGGGCCTACACCGGGGAGCTGTTTTTT; CDR3 protein: CASSSERAYTGELFF
clone size: .; J gene: TRBJ1-3; V gene: TRBV6-5; D gene: .; CDR3 DNA: TGTGCCAGCAGTCTAGGGGGACGCCGAGGAAACACCATATATTTT; CDR3 protein: CASSLGGRRGNTIYF
clone size: once; J gene: TRBJ2-5; V gene: TRBV6-5; D gene: TRBD2; CDR3 DNA: TGTGCCAGCAACCCGGGACTAAGCGATCGAGAGACCCAGTACTTC; CDR3 protein: CASNPGLSDRETQYF
clone size: .; J gene: TRBJ2-7; V gene: TRBV19; D gene: .; CDR3 DNA: TGTGCCAGTAGTATTTGGGACGGGAGTGGCGAGCAGTACTTC; CDR3 protein: CASSIWDGSGEQYF
clone size: few; J gene: TRBJ1-1; V gene: TRBV18; D gene: .; CDR3 DNA: TGTGCCAGCTCACCCCTCGGTTCCAACACTGAAGCTTTCTTT; CDR3 protein: CASSPLGSNTEAFF
clone size: .; J gene: TRBJ2-3; V gene: TRBV5-1; D gene: TRBD2; CDR3 DNA: TGCGCCAGCAGCCCCGGACTAGCGGGAGGTACAGATACGCAGTATTTT; CDR3 protein: CASSPGLAGGTDTQYF
clone size: .; J gene: TRBJ2-7; V gene: TRBV6-5; D gene: .; CDR3 DNA: TGTGCCAGCAGTTACAGGGGAGGTGTAAGCGAGCAGTACTTC; CDR3 protein: CASSYRGGVSEQYF
clone size: .; J gene: TRBJ1-2; V gene: TRBV5-6; D gene: TRBD1; CDR3 DNA: TGTGCCAGCAGTCGGGCCCTTACCGGGACAGGGGGCTATGGCTACACCTTC; CDR3 protein: CASSRALTGTGGYGYTF
clone size: .; J gene: TRBJ2-3; V gene: TRBV5-1; D gene: TRBD2; CDR3 DNA: TGCGCCAGCAGCATGACTAGCGGGGGTTTACCTAGCACAGATACGCAGTATTTT; CDR3 protein: CASSMTSGGLPSTDTQYF
clone size: once; J gene: TRBJ2-2; V gene: TRBV6-1; D gene: TRBD2; CDR3 DNA: TGTGCCAGCTCCATGGCGGGGGGGACCACCGGGGAGCTGTTTTTT; CDR3 protein: CASSMAGGTTGELFF
clone size: .; J gene: TRBJ2-1; V gene: TRBV29-1; D gene: .; CDR3 DNA: TGCAGCGTTGAAGATCCGGATGAGCAGTTCTTC; CDR3 protein: CSVEDPDEQFF
clone size: .; J gene: TRBJ1-6; V gene: TRBV5-1; D gene: .; CDR3 DNA: TGCGCCAGCAGCCGACAGGCGGTGAGCTCCTATAATTCACCCCTCCACTTT; CDR3 protein: CASSRQAVSSYNSPLHF
clone size: .; J gene: TRBJ2-3; V gene: TRBV7-9; D gene: .; CDR3 DNA: TGTGCCAGCAGCTTACGACAAATGACAGATACGCAGTATTTT; CDR3 protein: CASSLRQMTDTQYF
clone size: .; J gene: TRBJ2-3; V gene: TRBV18; D gene: TRBD2; CDR3 DNA: TGTGCCAGCTCACCGGGACTAGCGGTCACAGATACGCAGTATTTT; CDR3 protein: CASSPGLAVTDTQYF
clone size: .; J gene: TRBJ1-1; V gene: TRBV11-2; D gene: TRBD1; CDR3 DNA: TGTGCCAGCAGTTCAAGGACAGGGGGCCTTACTGAAGCTTTCTTT; CDR3 protein: CASSSRTGGLTEAFF
clone size: .; J gene: TRBJ2-1; V gene: TRBV2; D gene: TRBD2; CDR3 DNA: TGTGCCAGCAGTGAACTAGCGGGAGGTTTCAATGAGCAGTTCTTC; CDR3 protein: CASSELAGGFNEQFF
clone size: .; J gene: TRBJ2-3; V gene: TRBV27; D gene: TRBD2; CDR3 DNA: TGTGCCAGCAGTCCCTGGACTAGCGGGACGACAGATACGCAGTATTTT; CDR3 protein: CASSPWTSGTTDTQYF
clone size: .; J gene: TRBJ2-6; V gene: TRBV9; D gene: .; CDR3 DNA: TGTGCCAGCAGCGAGAGGGGACCACTCTCTGGGGCCAACGTCCTGACTTTC; CDR3 protein: CASSERGPLSGANVLTF
clone size: .; J gene: TRBJ2-2; V gene: TRBV7-6; D gene: .; CDR3 DNA: TGTGCCAGCAGCCTCCGGGGTGGGTCCGGCGGGGAGCTGTTTTTT; CDR3 protein: CASSLRGGSGGELFF
clone size: .; J gene: TRBJ2-7; V gene: TRBV4-1; D gene: .; CDR3 DNA: TGCGCCAGCAGCCAAGAACAGGGCCCCTACGAGCAGTACTTC; CDR3 protein: CASSQEQGPYEQYF
clone size: .; J gene: TRBJ2-7; V gene: TRBV30; D gene: TRBD2; CDR3 DNA: TGTGCCTGGATGCGGGAGAACGAGCAGTACTTC; CDR3 protein: CAWMRENEQYF
clone size: .; J gene: TRBJ1-5; V gene: TRBV27; D gene: .; CDR3 DNA: TGTGCCAGCAGTGTAACGGGGCTTAATCAGCCCCAGCATTTT; CDR3 protein: CASSVTGLNQPQHF
clone size: .; J gene: TRBJ2-1; V gene: TRBV7-9; D gene: TRBD2; CDR3 DNA: TGTGCCTCTACACTAGCGGGGGGGAACAATGAGCAGTTCTTC; CDR3 protein: CASTLAGGNNEQFF
clone size: .; J gene: TRBJ2-1; V gene: TRBV7-6; D gene: TRBD2; CDR3 DNA: TGTGCCAGCAGCTCCCAACTAGCGGGAGGGAATGAGCAGTTCTTC; CDR3 protein: CASSSQLAGGNEQFF
clone size: .; J gene: TRBJ1-1; V gene: TRBV7-9; D gene: .; CDR3 DNA: TGTGCCAGCAGCTTAGGGACGACGGTGATGAACACTGAAGCTTTCTTT; CDR3 protein: CASSLGTTVMNTEAFF
clone size: .; J gene: TRBJ2-1; V gene: TRBV19; D gene: .; CDR3 DNA: TGTGCCAGTAGTAAGGGGCTCATATACAATGAGCAGTTCTTC; CDR3 protein: CASSKGLIYNEQFF
clone size: .; J gene: TRBJ2-2; V gene: TRBV6-5; D gene: .; CDR3 DNA: TGTGCCAGCACTAAAGGGCTAGTGAACACCGGGGAGCTGTTTTTT; CDR3 protein: CASTKGLVNTGELFF
clone size: .; J gene: TRBJ2-5; V gene: TRBV7-9; D gene: TRBD1; CDR3 DNA: TGTGCCAGCAGCTTGACAGGGTCCCAAGAGACCCAGTACTTC; CDR3 protein: CASSLTGSQETQYF
clone size: .; J gene: TRBJ2-3; V gene: TRBV6-1; D gene: .; CDR3 DNA: TGTGCCAGCACCAAACGGGTCACAGATACGCAGTATTTT; CDR3 protein: CASTKRVTDTQYF
clone size: .; J gene: TRBJ1-3; V gene: TRBV6-6; D gene: .; CDR3 DNA: TGTGCCAGCAGTTCACAGGGTAAAGGCGGAAACACCATATATTTT; CDR3 protein: CASSSQGKGGNTIYF
clone size: once; J gene: TRBJ2-1; V gene: TRBV18; D gene: TRBD2; CDR3 DNA: TGTGCCAGCTCACCTCCCCGGATAGCGGGGCTGAATGAGCAGTTCTTC; CDR3 protein: CASSPPRIAGLNEQFF
clone size: few; J gene: TRBJ2-7; V gene: TRBV5-1; D gene: TRBD1; CDR3 DNA: TGCGCCAGCAGCTTGGGACGGGGGACAGGGGTCGAGCAGTACTTC; CDR3 protein: CASSLGRGTGVEQYF
clone size: .; J gene: TRBJ2-7; V gene: TRBV7-7; D gene: TRBD1; CDR3 DNA: TGTGCTAGCAGCTCCAAGGGGGGACAGGGTTCCTACGAGCAGTACTTC; CDR3 protein: CASSSKGGQGSYEQYF
clone size: few; J gene: TRBJ1-1; V gene: TRBV5-1; D gene: .; CDR3 DNA: TGCGCCAGCAGCTTGGCCGCAGGGATCCCTGAAGCTTTCTTT; CDR3 protein: CASSLAAGIPEAFF
clone size: once; J gene: TRBJ1-2; V gene: TRBV5-5; D gene: .; CDR3 DNA: TGTGCCAGCAGCTTTGAGGGCAGGGGCTATGGCTACACCTTC; CDR3 protein: CASSFEGRGYGYTF
clone size: once; J gene: TRBJ1-4; V gene: TRBV4-2; D gene: .; CDR3 DNA: TGTGCCAGCAGCCAAGAAGGGACAAGAGGTTCAACTAATGAAAAACTGTTTTTT; CDR3 protein: CASSQEGTRGSTNEKLFF
clone size: few; J gene: TRBJ1-4; V gene: TRBV14; D gene: TRBD1; CDR3 DNA: TGTGCCAGCAGCCAGGCTCAGGGGGCTGGTGAAAAACTGTTTTTT; CDR3 protein: CASSQAQGAGEKLFF
clone size: .; J gene: TRBJ1-6; V gene: TRBV6-1; D gene: .; CDR3 DNA: TGTGCCAGCAGTGCCGGGCGAATTGAACCCCTCCACTTT; CDR3 protein: CASSAGRIEPLHF
clone size: .; J gene: TRBJ2-1; V gene: TRBV7-8; D gene: .; CDR3 DNA: TGTGCCAGCAGCCGAGGGGTCAGCTCCTACAATGAGCAGTTCTTC; CDR3 protein: CASSRGVSSYNEQFF
clone size: few; J gene: TRBJ2-1; V gene: TRBV18; D gene: .; CDR3 DNA: TGTGCCAGCTCACCGTACGGGGTTTTCTACAATGAGCAGTTCTTC; CDR3 protein: CASSPYGVFYNEQFF
clone size: .; J gene: TRBJ2-7; V gene: TRBV11-2; D gene: TRBD1; CDR3 DNA: TGTGCCAGCAGCTCCACCAGGGACAGCTCCTACGAGCAGTACTTC; CDR3 protein: CASSSTRDSSYEQYF
clone size: .; J gene: TRBJ1-4; V gene: TRBV29-1; D gene: .; CDR3 DNA: TGCGGACTCCGCCGGGGTGTTGGCGAAAAACTGTTTTTT; CDR3 protein: CGLRRGVGEKLFF
clone size: .; J gene: TRBJ1-6; V gene: TRBV11-2; D gene: .; CDR3 DNA: TGTGCCAGCAGCTCCCAGGGAGCCTATAATTCACCCCTCCACTTT; CDR3 protein: CASSSQGAYNSPLHF
clone size: .; J gene: TRBJ2-7; V gene: TRBV7-2; D gene: TRBD1; CDR3 DNA: TGTGCCAGCAGCTCCGGACAGGGGGCCTACGAGCAGTACTTC; CDR3 protein: CASSSGQGAYEQYF
clone size: .; J gene: TRBJ2-5; V gene: TRBV7-2; D gene: TRBD2; CDR3 DNA: TGTGCCAGCAGCCGTCAAGCGGGAGCGGGGGAGACCCAGTACTTC; CDR3 protein: CASSRQAGAGETQYF
clone size: .; J gene: TRBJ1-6; V gene: TRBV7-9; D gene: .; CDR3 DNA: TGTGCCAGCAGCTTAGAAGCTCTTAATTCACCCCTCCACTTT; CDR3 protein: CASSLEALNSPLHF
clone size: .; J gene: TRBJ2-7; V gene: TRBV28; D gene: .; CDR3 DNA: TGTGCCAGCAACCACCGGGTTACCCTATACGAGCAGTACTTC; CDR3 protein: CASNHRVTLYEQYF
clone size: .; J gene: TRBJ2-3; V gene: TRBV7-2; D gene: .; CDR3 DNA: TGTGCCAGCAGCTTTAGCACAGATACGCAGTATTTT; CDR3 protein: CASSFSTDTQYF
clone size: .; J gene: TRBJ2-4; V gene: TRBV5-6; D gene: TRBD1; CDR3 DNA: TGTGCCAGCAGCTTTGGACAGGGTGGGGGCATTCAGTACTTC; CDR3 protein: CASSFGQGGGIQYF
clone size: .; J gene: TRBJ2-2; V gene: TRBV7-9; D gene: TRBD1; CDR3 DNA: TGTGCCAGCAGCTTAACAGGGGGCACCGGGGAGCTGTTTTTT; CDR3 protein: CASSLTGGTGELFF
clone size: .; J gene: TRBJ2-7; V gene: TRBV7-2; D gene: .; CDR3 DNA: TGTGCCAGCAGCGGCCCCCTGATAGGCGAGCAGTACTTC; CDR3 protein: CASSGPLIGEQYF
clone size: .; J gene: TRBJ2-7; V gene: TRBV5-5; D gene: .; CDR3 DNA: TGTGCCAGCAGCCGTGGAGGGGTCCTGACCTACGAGCAGTACTTC; CDR3 protein: CASSRGGVLTYEQYF
clone size: .; J gene: TRBJ2-7; V gene: TRBV30; D gene: .; CDR3 DNA: TGTGCCTCTCACCCCGGGGGCTACGAGCAGTACTTC; CDR3 protein: CASHPGGYEQYF
clone size: .; J gene: TRBJ2-1; V gene: TRBV27; D gene: TRBD2; CDR3 DNA: TGTGCCAGCACTCCTAGCGGGAGGGCTGATGAGCAGTTCTTC; CDR3 protein: CASTPSGRADEQFF
clone size: .; J gene: TRBJ2-1; V gene: TRBV4-1; D gene: .; CDR3 DNA: TGCGCCAGCAGCCAACTATCGAGGACTCGAACGAAGGATGAGCAGTTCTTC; CDR3 protein: CASSQLSRTRTKDEQFF